This record concerns one T cell receptor (beta chain) sequence. The antigen is unknown. The CDR3 loop spans 17 amino acids. V lost 4 bases to trimming and J lost 3 bases, with 21 bases between them. Germline values: CDR1 SEHNR, CDR2 FQNEAQ (reference sequence). Cultured CD4+ T cells had their DNA profiled by the Oncomine TCR Beta short-read assay. TCRdb independently ran MiXCR on the PCR reads; one entry per CDR3 protein. The profile shows 13,000 or so distinct CDR3 sequences, around 40% of them singletons. This entry belongs to a study of vaccination and CD4 T cells after COVID-19. Study context: Researchers treated cells with overlapping spike peptides taken from SARS-CoV-2, HCoV-NL63, HCoV-OC43 and HCoV-229E.

Treatment specified: roughly 11-day PBMC culture with coronavirus spike peptide pools or control peptides (ViraFEST assay). Study-wide points: Median reactive clonotypes, those recognizing SARS-CoV-2, rose from around 20 to 38, not significantly.

Sequenced: CD4+ T cells from blood, cultured in vitro. The V gene is TRBV7-9, the J gene TRBJ1-1; TRBD1 is a possible D gene (6 bases). The origin of this receptor is a human donor who had recovered from COVID-19. The CDR3 is CASSSDGYFAGDTEAFF. The CDR3 nucleotides read TGTGCCAGCAGCTCCGACGGGTATTTTGCAGGGGACACTGAAGCTTTCTTT.